Shown below are 11 T cell receptor beta chains from a single sample sequenced in a study of PD-1 blockade in mismatch repair-deficient tumors. Clones were sequenced by immunoSEQ multiplex PCR, and TCRdb holds only the in-frame ones, with some missing. The sample carries 20,000 to 25,000 clones, approximately 84% recorded once. This material consisted of peripheral blood, taken 2 weeks after starting pembrolizumab. Source of these receptors: an adult with mismatch repair-deficient cancer.

CDR3 DNA: TGTGCCAGCAGTGCGGTCGGGAGGACAGATACGCAGTATTTT. This sequence encodes CASSAVGRTDTQYF. The genes are TRBV28 and TRBJ2-3; TRBD2 matches at 7 bases. V lost 5 bases to trimming and J lost 3 bases; unmatched junction nucleotides: 5. Germline loops: CDR1 MDHEN, CDR2 SYDVKM. This CDR3 contains 14 residues.

This clone was recorded a few times. V is TRBV7-6 and J is TRBJ2-7; maybe TRBD1 (8 bases). The V end lost 1 base, the J end lost 2 bases, and 18 bases lay between the germline ends. Germline V lookup: CDR1 SGHVS, CDR2 FNYEAQ. CDR3 length: 17 amino acids. The chain's CDR3 is CASSLGTGGETPYEQYF. In DNA form, the CDR3 reads TGTGCCAGCAGCTTAGGAACAGGGGGGGAAACTCCCTACGAGCAGTACTTC.

By frequency in the sample, this clone is medium-sized. The chain couples TRBV7-9 to TRBJ2-5; D is ambiguous. Germline V gene sequence: CDR1 SEHNR, CDR2 FQNEAQ (reference sequence). This CDR3 is built from 14 residues. Deletions cut 5 bases from V and 2 bases from J, with 12 bases between. DNA for the CDR3: TGTGCCAGCAGCCGGCAGGTGGGGCAAGAGACCCAGTACTTC. It yields the protein CASSRQVGQETQYF. The full variable domain, its missing parts supplied by reference TRBV7-9 and TRBJ2-5, is DTGVSQNPRHKITKRGQNVTFRCDPISEHNRLYWYRQTLGQGPEFLTYFQNEAQLEKSRLLSDRFSAERPKGSFSTLEIQRTEQGDSAMYLCASSRQVGQETQYFGPGTRLLVL.

This clone was detected only once. The chain employs TRBV2 and TRBJ1-5; maybe TRBD1 (6 bases). Trimming removed 8 bases at V and 4 bases at J, with 12 bases between. The germline gives CDR1 SNHLY, CDR2 FYNNEI. The CDR3 is made up of 13 amino acids. CDR3 DNA: TGTGCCAGCGGGTGGACAGTAAATCAGCCCCAGCATTTT. Translating it yields CASGWTVNQPQHF.

This chain connects TRBV7-9 to TRBJ2-7; 8 positions match TRBD2. J was trimmed by 5 bases and V by 0 bases; bases with no gene match: 6. The germline gives CDR1 SEHNR, CDR2 FQNEAQ (reference sequence). CDR3 size: 15 residues. The CDR3 sequence: CASSLAFGRADEQYF. The CDR3 DNA sequence: TGTGCCAGCAGCTTAGCGTTCGGGAGGGCCGACGAGCAGTACTTC.

The rearrangement joins TRBV6-1 to TRBJ2-7; tentatively, D is TRBD1 (5 bases). Germline-derived CDR1 and CDR2 are MNHNS and SASEGT. The CDR3 runs to 16 residues. Trimming stripped 4 bases from V and 2 bases from J, with 18 bases between. CDR3 sequence: CASSGIWGRTTYEQYF. The CDR3 DNA follows: TGTGCCAGCAGTGGGATATGGGGCAGGACGACCTACGAGCAGTACTTC.

The V call is TRBV18, the J call TRBJ1-2; TRBD1 aligns across 9 bases. The CDR3 sequence is 15 residues long. CDR1 is KGHSH, CDR2 LQKENI, per germline. J lost 5 bases, V lost 6 bases, and 10 bases had no gene match. The CDR3 spells CASSLGQGMDYGYTF. CDR3 nucleotide sequence: TGTGCCAGCTCTCTTGGACAGGGGATGGATTATGGCTACACCTTC.

This sequence joins TRBV7-9 and TRBJ1-1; 8 bases align to TRBD1. CDR1 is SEHNR and CDR2 is FQNEAQ in the germline V gene (reference sequence). The CDR3 extends over 13 amino acids. The junction had 10 bases not matched to a gene; V was cut back by 5 bases and J by 11 bases. The CDR3 nucleotides are TGTGCCAGCAGCGCGGCAGGGGGCTACGTGGCTTTCTTT. Protein: CASSAAGGYVAFF. The variable domain in full, completed from reference TRBV7-9 and TRBJ1-1, reads DTGVSQNPRHKITKRGQNVTFRCDPISEHNRLYWYRQTLGQGPEFLTYFQNEAQLEKSRLLSDRFSAERPKGSFSTLEIQRTEQGDSAMYLCASSAAGGYVAFFGQGTRLTVV.

In its sample, this clone was seen once. The rearrangement joins TRBV7-9 to TRBJ2-5, with 8 nucleotides matching TRBD2. CDR1 and CDR2 from the germline V gene are SEHNR and FQNEAQ (reference sequence). Trimming cost V 0 bases and J 4 bases; bases outside gene matches: 7. The CDR3 spans 16 residues. CDR3 in amino acids: CASSLALSGRRETQYF. The DNA of the CDR3 is TGTGCCAGCAGCTTAGCGCTAAGCGGGAGAAGAGAGACCCAGTACTTC.

The CDR3 is CASSLDPGTLSYEQYF. CDR3 in DNA: TGTGCCAGCAGCTTAGATCCAGGGACCCTCTCCTACGAGCAGTACTTC. The rearrangement uses TRBV11-2 and TRBJ2-7; D may correspond to TRBD1 or TRBD2 (5 bases each). V lost 0 bases, J lost 0 bases, and 12 bases lay in between. Per the germline V gene, CDR1 is SGHAT and CDR2 is FQNNGV. The CDR3 has 16 residues. The entire variable domain, with the rest obtained from reference TRBV11-2 and TRBJ2-7, is as follows: EAGVAQSPRYKIIEKRQSVAFWCNPISGHATLYWYQQILGQGPKLLIQFQNNGVVDDSQLPKDRFSAERLKGVDSTLKIQPAKLEDSAVYLCASSLDPGTLSYEQYFGPGTRLTVT.

The rearrangement links TRBV7-9 to TRBJ2-2; 12 nucleotides match TRBD2. This CDR3 comprises 18 residues. CDR1 SEHNR and CDR2 FQNEAQ come from the germline V gene (reference sequence). After removal of 6 bases from V and 1 base from J, the junction contained 9 bases not matched to a gene. CDR3 region: CASRHRTSGTRNTGELFF. CDR3 sequence (DNA): TGTGCCAGCAGGCACAGGACTAGCGGGACCAGGAACACCGGGGAGCTGTTTTTT.